This TCR beta chain was observed in a study of cytomegalovirus exposure and HLA in healthy donors. Germline V CDR1 and CDR2: SQVTM, ANQGSEA. Trimming took 7 bases from V and 8 from J; bases not matched to a gene: 10. The CDR3 spans 12 residues. A multiplex PCR was run with 60 Vbeta primers and 13 Jbeta primers. Sequencing used immunoSEQ multiplex PCR; TCRdb keeps in-frame clones, though not all of them. The sample includes 20,000 to 25,000 clones. This receptor was obtained from a man aged 55 to 70 in good health and CMV-seropositive. The sample was PBMCs. The rearrangement joins TRBV29-1 to TRBJ1-1; TRBD1 aligns across 7 bases. The CDR3: CSGHLGGSEAFF. For the CDR3, the DNA is TGCAGCGGCCATCTAGGGGGCTCGGAAGCTTTCTTT. Looking up the rest from reference TRBV29-1 and TRBJ1-1 gives the full variable domain: SAVISQKPSRDICQRGTSLTIQCQVDSQVTMMFWYRQQPGQSLTLIATANQGSEATYESGFVIDKFPISRPNLTFSTLTVSNMSPEDSSIYLCSGHLGGSEAFFGQGTRLTVV.